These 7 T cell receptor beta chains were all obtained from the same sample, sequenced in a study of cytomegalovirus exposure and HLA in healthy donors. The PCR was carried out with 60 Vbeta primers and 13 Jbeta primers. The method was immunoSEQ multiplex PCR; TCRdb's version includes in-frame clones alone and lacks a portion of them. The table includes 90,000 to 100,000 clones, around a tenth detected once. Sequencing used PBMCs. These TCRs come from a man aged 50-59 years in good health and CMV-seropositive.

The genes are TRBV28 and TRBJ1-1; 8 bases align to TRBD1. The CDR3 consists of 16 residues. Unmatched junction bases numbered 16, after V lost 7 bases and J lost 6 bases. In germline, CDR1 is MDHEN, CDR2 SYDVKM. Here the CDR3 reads CASTFQGALSKAEAFF. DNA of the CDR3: TGTGCCAGCACCTTCCAGGGGGCGCTATCTAAGGCTGAAGCTTTCTTT. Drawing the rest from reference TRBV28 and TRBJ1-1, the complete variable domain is DVKVTQSSRYLVKRTGEKVFLECVQDMDHENMFWYRQDPGLGLRLIYFSYDVKMKEKGDIPEGYSVSREKKERFSLILESASTNQTSMYLCASTFQGALSKAEAFFGQGTRLTVV.

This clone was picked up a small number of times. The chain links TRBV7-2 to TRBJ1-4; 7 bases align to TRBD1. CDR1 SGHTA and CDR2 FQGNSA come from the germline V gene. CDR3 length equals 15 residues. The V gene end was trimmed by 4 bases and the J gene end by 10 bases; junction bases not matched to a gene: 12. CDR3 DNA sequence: TGTGCCAGCAGCTCGCGACAGGGAGGAGTCGTAAAACTGTTTTTT. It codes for CASSSRQGGVVKLFF.

The CDR3 region is CASSLERRVGGAETQYF. In DNA form, the CDR3 reads TGCGCCAGCAGCTTGGAGCGGCGCGTCGGCGGCGCAGAGACCCAGTACTTC. This chain connects TRBV5-1 to TRBJ2-5, with D perhaps matching TRBD2 (5 bases). CDR1 SGHRS and CDR2 YFSETQ come from the germline V gene. Trimming cost V 0 bases and J 4 bases, with 19 bases left between them. This CDR3 has 17 residues.

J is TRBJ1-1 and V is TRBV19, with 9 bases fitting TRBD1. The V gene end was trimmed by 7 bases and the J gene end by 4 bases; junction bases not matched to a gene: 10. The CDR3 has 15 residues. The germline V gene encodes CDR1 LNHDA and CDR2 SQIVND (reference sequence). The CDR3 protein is CASITTGQGFTEAFF. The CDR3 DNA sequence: TGTGCCAGTATTACTACGGGACAGGGTTTCACTGAAGCTTTCTTT.

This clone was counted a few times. The CDR3 protein is CATISPGTSGNEQFF. CDR3 DNA: TGTGCCACCATATCTCCTGGGACTAGCGGGAATGAGCAGTTCTTC. This chain connects TRBV6-1 to TRBJ2-1, with TRBD2 matching over 12 bases. J lost 7 bases, V lost 10 bases, and 11 bases had no gene match. This CDR3 is 15 amino acids long. From germline, CDR1 is MNHNS and CDR2 SASEGT.

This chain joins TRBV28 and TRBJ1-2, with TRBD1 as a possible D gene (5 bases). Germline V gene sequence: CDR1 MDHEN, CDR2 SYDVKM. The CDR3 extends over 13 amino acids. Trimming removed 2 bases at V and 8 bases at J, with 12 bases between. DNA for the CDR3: TGTGCCAGCAGTTTACAAGGGGCCAGGGGCTACACCTTC. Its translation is CASSLQGARGYTF.

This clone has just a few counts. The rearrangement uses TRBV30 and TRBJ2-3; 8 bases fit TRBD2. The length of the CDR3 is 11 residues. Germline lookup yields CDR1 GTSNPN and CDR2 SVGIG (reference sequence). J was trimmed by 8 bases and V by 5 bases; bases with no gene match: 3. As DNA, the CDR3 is TGTGCCTGGTCGGGGGGGAGTACGCAGTATTTT. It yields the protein CAWSGGSTQYF.